Listed below are T cell receptor beta chains from one sample, sequenced in a study of CD8+ T cells in alopecia areata. TCRdb's copy holds only in-frame clones and misses some; the assay was immunoSEQ multiplex PCR. The sample lists about 180,000 clones; around 51% were seen once. The sequencing used CD8+ T cells sorted from blood, collected at week 52, from a patient treated with tofacitinib. These TCRs come from a human donor with alopecia areata. CDR3s leave out the opening cysteine and the closing phenylalanine or tryptophan. The size of a clone is reported for some rows only, either as once, few or many, or as a class for expanded clones.

J: TRBJ2-3; V: TRBV7-9; size: .; CDR3: ASSLSGTTDTQY
J: TRBJ1-1; V: TRBV7-4; size: .; CDR3: ASSLNRNTEAF
J: TRBJ2-3; V: TRBV6-6; size: .; CDR3: ASSYYSSTDTQY
J: TRBJ2-1; V: TRBV5-1; size: few; CDR3: ASSMGPTGNGANEQF
J: TRBJ2-1; V: TRBV29-1; size: .; CDR3: SVEGSTRSYNEQF
J: TRBJ2-2; V: TRBV30; size: .; CDR3: AWSVLSRGGELF
J: TRBJ2-5; V: TRBV11-3; size: .; CDR3: ASSLRPQEGKETQY
J: TRBJ2-5; V: TRBV2; size: few; CDR3: ASSEAAGAQETQY
J: TRBJ1-1; V: TRBV27; size: .; CDR3: ASSSDGTNTEAF
J: TRBJ2-7; V: TRBV27; size: .; CDR3: ASSPGTGYEQY
J: TRBJ2-1; V: TRBV25-1; size: .; CDR3: ASSEPRGGSYSEQF
J: TRBJ2-7; V: TRBV13; size: .; CDR3: ASSSSYRDAGEQY
J: TRBJ2-7; V: TRBV7-6; size: .; CDR3: ASSSRDSHEQY
J: TRBJ1-5; V: TRBV30; size: .; CDR3: AWSADRGYSNQPQH
J: TRBJ2-1; V: TRBV7-9; size: .; CDR3: ASSSQGGSYNEQF
J: TRBJ1-1; V: TRBV27; size: .; CDR3: ASSPRGTGVRAPEAF
J: TRBJ1-4; V: TRBV9; size: .; CDR3: ASSAGTVRSEKLF
J: TRBJ2-5; V: TRBV2; size: .; CDR3: ASSGLDLQETQY
J: TRBJ2-5; V: TRBV9; size: .; CDR3: ASSEGGGGGETQY
J: TRBJ1-4; V: TRBV18; size: .; CDR3: ASSPPLGANEKLF
J: TRBJ2-7; V: TRBV29-1; size: few; CDR3: SVTGTDLFYEQY
J: TRBJ2-4; V: TRBV7-9; size: .; CDR3: ASSSWDRGRQNIQY
J: TRBJ1-4; V: TRBV6-1; size: .; CDR3: ASSETGTANEKLF
J: TRBJ1-1; V: TRBV4-3; size: .; CDR3: ASSQVLGQLMNTEAF
J: TRBJ2-2; V: TRBV5-6; size: few; CDR3: ASSLFVRANTGELF
J: TRBJ1-2; V: TRBV30; size: .; CDR3: AWSGGDYGYT
J: TRBJ1-3; V: TRBV5-6; size: few; CDR3: ASSPGGNTIY
J: TRBJ2-2; V: TRBV30; size: .; CDR3: AWSAGTNGGELF
J: TRBJ1-4; V: TRBV2; size: .; CDR3: ASSEFEDEKLF
J: TRBJ2-5; V: TRBV30; size: .; CDR3: AWQLGETQY
J: TRBJ2-7; V: TRBV14; size: once; CDR3: ASSQVQSGSYEQY
J: TRBJ2-2; V: TRBV6-6; size: .; CDR3: ASRPGTDRIGELF
J: TRBJ1-6; V: TRBV7-9; size: few; CDR3: ASRPTGDNNSPLH
J: TRBJ1-2; V: TRBV29-1; size: .; CDR3: SVEGIGYGYT
J: TRBJ2-5; V: TRBV2; size: few; CDR3: ASTNRQETQY
J: TRBJ2-7; V: TRBV4-3; size: .; CDR3: ASSQGDGGVYEQY
J: TRBJ1-1; V: TRBV13; size: .; CDR3: ASSLQGEAF
J: TRBJ2-5; V: TRBV19; size: .; CDR3: ASSTGQGGQETQY
J: TRBJ1-2; V: TRBV10-3; size: .; CDR3: AISEGSYGYT
J: TRBJ1-4; V: TRBV27; size: .; CDR3: ASSFSPTDPPEKLF
J: TRBJ2-1; V: TRBV5-8; size: .; CDR3: ASSHGLLPTYNEQF
J: TRBJ2-2; V: TRBV30; size: .; CDR3: AWNFRDSAGELF
J: TRBJ2-5; V: TRBV11-2; size: .; CDR3: ASSYPSTETQY
J: TRBJ2-1; V: TRBV29-1; size: .; CDR3: SSRGLDRAEGEQF
J: TRBJ2-7; V: TRBV2; size: .; CDR3: ASSDARGFSYEQY
J: TRBJ2-7; V: TRBV18; size: .; CDR3: ASSPVDSYEQY
J: TRBJ2-3; V: TRBV19; size: few; CDR3: ASSIDSGGLSDTQY
J: TRBJ2-7; V: TRBV7-9; size: .; CDR3: ASSSGEFQSYEQY
J: TRBJ1-5; V: TRBV27; size: .; CDR3: ASSPGQGFRRPQH
J: TRBJ2-5; V: TRBV6-5; size: .; CDR3: ASSYSNGIETQY
J: TRBJ1-1; V: TRBV7-2; size: .; CDR3: ASGHQVKGAFRSEAF
J: TRBJ2-7; V: TRBV4-2; size: .; CDR3: ASSQGLGQGAYEQY
J: TRBJ2-5; V: TRBV7-8; size: .; CDR3: ASSPDGVGLETQY